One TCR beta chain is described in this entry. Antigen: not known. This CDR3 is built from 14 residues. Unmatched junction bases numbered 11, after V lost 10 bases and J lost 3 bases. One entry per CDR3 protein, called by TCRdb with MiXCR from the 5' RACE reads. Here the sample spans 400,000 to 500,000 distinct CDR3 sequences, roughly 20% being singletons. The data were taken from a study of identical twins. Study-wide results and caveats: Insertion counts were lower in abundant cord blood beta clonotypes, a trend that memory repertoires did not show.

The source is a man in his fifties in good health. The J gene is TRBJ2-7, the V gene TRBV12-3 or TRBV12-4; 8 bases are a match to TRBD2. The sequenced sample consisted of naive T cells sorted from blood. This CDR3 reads CATSPGGALYEQYF. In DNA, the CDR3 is TGTGCCACCTCACCCGGGGGGGCTCTCTACGAGCAGTACTTC.